One TCR beta chain is described in this entry. In the authors' workflow: Researchers report that nucleated cell counts were estimated from reference gene primer amplification. Sequencing used immunoSEQ multiplex PCR; TCRdb keeps in-frame clones, though not all of them. Clone size and the V and J calls come from that table; the DNA yielded D and trimming. The repertoire has over 150,000 clones, roughly 80% of them found once; the top ten carry around 10%. Recruited during active infection, patients (from Seattle) were subsequently followed longitudinally. Germline trimming cut 5 bases from V and 4 bases from J; bases unmatched to any gene: 10. CDR1 is LNHDA, CDR2 SQIVND, per germline (reference sequence). This CDR3 region has 16 residues. The sample originates from a study of blood T cell repertoires in COVID-19. Study details: The United States, Italy and Spain were the sources of the acute and convalescent COVID-19 samples.

The genes are TRBV19 and TRBJ2-4; 8 bases line up with TRBD1. The sample was peripheral blood. The sequence came from a woman aged 55-70 years with COVID-19, enrolled during active disease. This chain's CDR3 is CASSLRTGKGKNIQYF. The CDR3 DNA sequence: TGTGCCAGTAGTCTACGGACAGGGAAAGGGAAAAACATTCAGTACTTC.